This T cell receptor (beta chain) emerged from a study of T cell repertoires in cytomegalovirus infection. This CDR3 has 15 amino acids. Trimming took off 5 bases at V and 0 bases at J, with 14 bases between the two ends. From germline, CDR1 is SNHLY and CDR2 FYNNEI. Concerning this clonotype: Its specificity is unknown.

MiXCR, applied by TCRdb to the reads, yields one record per CDR3 protein. The table lists about 89,000 distinct CDR3 sequences, 25% to 30% of them singletons, with 71% in the top ten. V usage is TRBV2 and J usage is TRBJ2-7, with D unresolved. Sequencing was performed on CD8+ T cells from cultured PBMCs, taken from culture after CMV antigen stimulation. The source of this sequence is a human donor in good health (CMV status not recorded). Some clones in this sample may be carry-over from other donors' samples. The CDR3 nucleotides are TGTGCCAGCAGTACCCTTGGCAGGCCCTCCTACGAGCAGTACTTC. Protein sequence: CASSTLGRPSYEQYF.